These 24 T cell receptor beta chains came from one sample sequenced in a study of blood T cell repertoires in COVID-19. The repertoire was sequenced with immunoSEQ multiplex PCR; TCRdb's copy has only in-frame clones and lacks some. The sample comprises 310,000 or so clones, around 88% of which are singletons, and over 2% rests with the top ten. The material sequenced was peripheral blood. Every receptor here comes from a woman in her twenties or thirties who had recovered from COVID-19.

This clone has a count of ten or more. One end of the junction is discordant with germline, which a read error may explain. V gene TRBV2 combines with J gene TRBJ1-2; a possible D gene is TRBD1 (5 bases). This CDR3 contains 12 residues. Germline V lookup: CDR1 SNHLY, CDR2 FYNNEI. CDR3 sequence reads: CAGTPERQLTSF. The CDR3 DNA reads as TGTGCCGGCACCCCAGAACGACAGCTCACATCCTTC.

The chain couples TRBV11-2 to TRBJ2-1, with 8 bases matching TRBD2. V was pared by 2 bases and J by 10 bases, with 22 bases of the junction left unmatched. The CDR3 is 19 amino acids. Germline CDR1 is SGHAT and CDR2 is FQNNGV. CDR3 coding DNA: TGTGCCAGCAGCTTACCACCGGGCCGGGGGGGCCTTCGAGTTAGAGAGCAGTTCTTC. Translation gives CASSLPPGRGGLRVREQFF.

The J gene is TRBJ2-7, the V gene TRBV4-1, with 7 bases fitting TRBD1. The length of the CDR3 is 16 residues. V lost 3 bases to trimming and J lost 2 bases; unmatched junction nucleotides: 10. Germline V gene sequence: CDR1 MGHRA, CDR2 YSYEKL. CDR3 in amino acids: CASSHVPRDSTYEQYF. The CDR3 region has the DNA TGCGCCAGCAGCCACGTTCCCCGGGACAGCACCTACGAGCAGTACTTC.

This clone came up once. This chain links TRBV28 with TRBJ2-5; TRBD1 might be the D (6 bases). This CDR3 has 13 residues. Germline V gives CDR1 MDHEN, CDR2 SYDVKM. V was clipped by 10 bases and J by 5 bases, with 17 bases between them. This CDR3 reads CATTQGRAETQYF. As DNA, the CDR3 is TGTGCCACCACCCAGGGGCGCGCGGAGACCCAGTACTTC.

This chain connects TRBV11-2 to TRBJ1-1, with D possibly matching TRBD1 (6 bases). The V end lost 0 bases, the J end lost 1 base, and 9 bases lay between the germline ends. This CDR3 is 15 amino acids long. Germline V lookup: CDR1 SGHAT, CDR2 FQNNGV. The chain's CDR3 is CASSLEGAANTEAFF. The CDR3 DNA sequence: TGTGCCAGCAGCTTAGAGGGGGCGGCGAACACTGAAGCTTTCTTT.

The rearrangement links TRBV10-3 to TRBJ2-3; 11 nucleotides agree with TRBD2. The CDR3 runs 16 residues. Per germline, CDR1 ENHRY and CDR2 SYGVKD. The ends lost 7 bases at V and 0 bases at J; junction bases unmatched: 6. CDR3 loop: CAIKPGLAESTDTQYF. CDR3 in DNA: TGTGCCATCAAACCGGGACTAGCGGAAAGCACAGATACGCAGTATTTT.

The chain links TRBV5-1 to TRBJ2-1; TRBD2 might be the D (6 bases). The CDR3 runs 15 residues. Germline V gene sequence: CDR1 SGHRS, CDR2 YFSETQ. V lost 2 bases to trimming and J lost 8 bases, with 17 bases between them. DNA of the CDR3: TGCGCCAGCAGCTTATCGGGACTCCCAATTGATGAGCAGTTCTTC. Amino acids: CASSLSGLPIDEQFF.

The V gene is TRBV5-4, the J gene TRBJ1-1, with D unresolved. The CDR3 has 14 amino acids. Germline values: CDR1 SGHNT, CDR2 YYREEE (reference sequence). V dropped 0 bases and J dropped 5 bases, with 11 bases sitting between them. The CDR3 protein is CASSLEGRGTEAFF. CDR3 in DNA: TGTGCCAGCAGCTTGGAAGGTAGAGGAACTGAAGCTTTCTTT. The variable domain in full, completed from reference TRBV5-4 and TRBJ1-1, reads ETGVTQSPTHLIKTRGQQVTLRCSSQSGHNTVSWYQQALGQGPQFIFQYYREEENGRGNFPPRFSGLQFPNYSSELNVNALELDDSALYLCASSLEGRGTEAFFGQGTRLTVV.

This chain uses TRBV5-5 with TRBJ2-7, with 12 bases lining up with TRBD1. With V trimmed by 4 bases and J by 2 bases, 13 bases remained unmatched. The CDR3 has 18 amino acids. Germline V lookup: CDR1 SGHKS, CDR2 YYEKEE (reference sequence). The CDR3 region has the DNA TGTGCCAGCAGCCCGCTAACTTCCGGGACAGGGGGCGCCTACGAGCAGTACTTC. Its protein is CASSPLTSGTGGAYEQYF.

A few counts support this clone. Other DNA sequences within the sample encode an identical CDR3. The DNA for the CDR3 is TGTGCCAGCAGCCCCGGGACTAGCGGGAGTAATGAGCAGTACTTC. The encoded protein is CASSPGTSGSNEQYF. V is TRBV7-2 and J is TRBJ2-7, with 14 bases aligning to TRBD2. The germline CDR1 and CDR2 sequences are SGHTA and FQGNSA. The V and J ends lost 5 bases and 7 bases, in that order; junction bases with no gene match: 7. The CDR3 is 15 residues long.

This chain joins TRBV2 and TRBJ1-3; possible D gene TRBD1, 5 bases. Trimming took off 8 bases at V and 2 bases at J, with 16 bases between the two ends. The CDR3 is 15 amino acids. Germline V gene sequence: CDR1 SNHLY, CDR2 FYNNEI. The CDR3, as DNA: TGTGCCAGCGTAGTACCGGAAGGGGCTGGAAACACCATATATTTT. The encoded protein is CASVVPEGAGNTIYF.

The J gene is TRBJ1-1, the V gene TRBV7-9, with D perhaps TRBD1 (5 bases). Germline CDR1 is SEHNR and CDR2 is FQNEAQ (reference sequence). V lost 1 base and J 0 bases, leaving 9 bases between the germline ends. This CDR3 region has 15 residues. The CDR3 DNA follows: TGTGCCAGCAGCTTAGTCGGACAAATGAACACTGAAGCTTTCTTT. Its protein is CASSLVGQMNTEAFF.

J is TRBJ2-1 and V is TRBV5-1; no definite D call. V lost 5 bases and J 9 bases, leaving 12 bases between the germline ends. CDR1 and CDR2 (germline): SGHRS, YFSETQ. This CDR3 is built from 12 residues. For the CDR3, the DNA is TGCGCCAGCAGTTCGAAGAACGGTGAGCAGTTCTTC. Amino acids: CASSSKNGEQFF.

The V gene is TRBV16, the J gene TRBJ1-2, with no clear D. Per germline, CDR1 KGHSY and CDR2 FQNENV. The CDR3 spans 11 residues. V dropped 2 bases and J dropped 7 bases, with 5 bases sitting between them. CDR3 amino acids: CASSQISGYTF. The DNA of the CDR3 is TGTGCCAGCAGCCAAATCTCTGGCTACACCTTC.

The chain joins TRBV30 to TRBJ2-2, with TRBD1 matching 8 bases. The CDR3 extends over 15 amino acids. Germline V gene sequence: CDR1 GTSNPN, CDR2 SVGIG (reference sequence). V shed 0 bases and J 4 bases; nucleotides not matched to a gene: 4. The CDR3 sequence is CAWSVLQGGTGELFF. The CDR3 coding sequence is TGTGCCTGGAGTGTACTACAGGGGGGCACCGGGGAGCTGTTTTTT.

This clone was seen a few times. Other DNA variants within this sample encode the same CDR3. This chain connects TRBV30 to TRBJ1-5, with D unresolved. The CDR3 loop spans 15 amino acids. The V gene's germline CDR1 is GTSNPN and CDR2 SVGIG (reference sequence). Trimming pared 0 bases from V and 3 bases from J, leaving 12 bases between. CDR3 in amino acids: CAWSVLGSPNQPQHF. CDR3 in DNA: TGTGCCTGGAGTGTACTCGGGAGCCCCAATCAGCCCCAGCATTTT.

Concerning this clone: Other DNA sequences from this sample encode an identical CDR3 as well. The chain is built from TRBV27 and TRBJ2-7; D is possibly TRBD2 (6 bases). V gave up 3 bases and J gave up 3 bases, with 9 bases separating them. Germline CDR1 is MNHEY and CDR2 is SMNVEV (reference sequence). There are 13 residues in the CDR3. The CDR3 coding sequence is TGTGCCAGCAGTTTGGGACTCGTCTACGAGCAGTACTTC. As protein: CASSLGLVYEQYF.

The chain joins TRBV28 to TRBJ2-7; 7 positions match TRBD2. The CDR3 totals 15 residues. Unmatched junction bases numbered 11, after V lost 4 bases and J lost 5 bases. CDR1 and CDR2 (germline): MDHEN, SYDVKM. In DNA form, the CDR3 reads TGTGCCAGCAGTTCCCCTTGGGGGGGGAACCACGAGCAGTACTTC. Residues: CASSSPWGGNHEQYF.

The V call is TRBV10-3, the J call TRBJ2-3, with 7 bases lining up with TRBD2. This CDR3 is built from 13 residues. Germline V gives CDR1 ENHRY, CDR2 SYGVKD. Trimming cost V 7 bases and J 4 bases; bases outside gene matches: 5. The DNA of the CDR3 is TGTGCCATCAAAAGGGAGGGTGCAGATACGCAGTATTTT. Translated, it gives CAIKREGADTQYF.

The chain uses TRBV7-3 and TRBJ1-1; D may be TRBD1 (6 bases). CDR1 and CDR2 (germline): SGHTA, FQGTGA. Deletions cut 5 bases from V and 2 bases from J, with 12 bases between. The CDR3 loop spans 14 amino acids. In nucleotides, the CDR3 is TGTGCCAGCAGCCCGACGGGACAAAACACTGAAGCTTTCTTT. Amino acid sequence: CASSPTGQNTEAFF.

The chain joins TRBV9 to TRBJ2-7; perhaps TRBD2 as D (6 bases). The CDR3 is 15 residues long. The germline gives CDR1 SGDLS, CDR2 YYNGEE. Trimming took 2 bases from V and 0 from J, leaving 12 bases between them. The CDR3 spells CASSVSAGSSYEQYF. The CDR3 nucleotides read TGTGCCAGCAGCGTCAGCGCGGGAAGCTCCTACGAGCAGTACTTC.

In its sample, this clone was seen a few times. The chain carries TRBV4-3 and TRBJ1-1, with D hard to call. V was shortened by 0 bases and J by 5 bases, with 7 bases between the two germline ends. The length of the CDR3 is 13 residues. The germline CDR1 and CDR2 sequences are LGHNA and YSLEER. CDR3 nucleotide sequence: TGCGCCAGCAGCCAAGATATCACAACTGAAGCTTTCTTT. Translating it yields CASSQDITTEAFF.

The chain recombines TRBV10-3 with TRBJ2-1; 9 bases are a match to TRBD2. The germline V gene has CDR1 ENHRY and CDR2 SYGVKD. The V segment lost 6 bases and the J segment 4 bases; nucleotides outside the gene matches: 7. This CDR3 spans 15 amino acids. The CDR3 is CAIRRSGGPYNEQFF. CDR3 bases: TGTGCCATCAGACGGAGCGGGGGGCCTTACAATGAGCAGTTCTTC.

The chain carries TRBV5-6 and TRBJ2-2; the D gene is possibly TRBD2 (7 bases). The CDR3 runs 16 residues. CDR1 and CDR2 (germline): SGHDT, YYEEEE. V was trimmed by 4 bases and J by 6 bases, leaving 19 bases between them. This chain's CDR3 is CASSPDVGGGPGELFF. Here the CDR3 DNA reads TGTGCCAGCAGCCCGGATGTAGGGGGAGGGCCCGGGGAGCTGTTTTTT.